Listed below are T cell receptor delta chains from one sample, sequenced in a study of Vδ1+ human thymocytes. TCRdb ran CATT on the multiplex PCR reads. Seen here are about 75,000 delta-chain clones, about 30% observed once, and the top ten hold approximately 0.25%. The sample taken for sequencing was Vdelta1+ gamma-delta thymocytes from the thymus. These receptors were taken from a boy under two years old who had congenital heart surgery. Each CDR3 is given with its conserved first and last residue. A D gene is named only where the DNA matches it firmly. Some rows mark clone size as missing; the rest say once, few, many or name a class of expanded clone.

v_gene,j_gene,abundance,d_gene,CDR3nt,CDR3aa
TRDV1,TRDJ1,.,.,TGTGCTCTTGGGGAACGGCCCCCCGAATTCGCAGCCTATTCATGGGGGGAGACGAGAATCATCTTT,CALGERPPEFAAYSWGETRIIF
TRDV1,TRDJ1,once,TRDD3,TGTGCTCTTGGGGAAATGACCTTCCCTTGGTGGGGGATACGTGGGGTTGCCGATAAACTCATCTTT,CALGEMTFPWWGIRGVADKLIF
TRDV1,TRDJ1,.,TRDD3,TGTGCTCTTGGGGAACCATCTTCCCATCCGGTACTGGGGGTCCCGGACGATAAACTCATCTTT,CALGEPSSHPVLGVPDDKLIF
TRDV1,TRDJ1,few,.,TGTGCTCTTGGACCCGGCCTTCCCCGTACTGGAGAACCCACCGATAAACTCATCTTT,CALGPGLPRTGEPTDKLIF
TRDV1,TRDJ1,.,.,TGTGCTCTTGGGGAACCATCAAGTACTGGTGGCACCGATAAACTCATCTTT,CALGEPSSTGGTDKLIF
TRDV1,TRDJ1,.,.,TGTGCTCTTGGGGAACTTCCCCTTGTGTTGGTGGGGGGCTACACCGATAAACTCATCTTT,CALGELPLVLVGGYTDKLIF
TRDV1,TRDJ1,few,TRDD3,TGTGCTCTTGGGGAACCGTCAGCGGATACGCTCTACACCGATAAACTCATCTTT,CALGEPSADTLYTDKLIF
TRDV1,TRDJ1,.,.,TGTGCTCTTGGGGAACCGTTCCGCCCTCTCAAGGCGTGGACCGATAAACTCATCTTT,CALGEPFRPLKAWTDKLIF
TRDV1,TRDJ1,few,.,TGTGCTCTTGGGGAACAGCTTCCGGGAGGATGGGGGCCCATAGGACAATCCCCACTTAAACTCATCTTT,CALGEQLPGGWGPIGQSPLKLIF
TRDV1,TRDJ1,.,.,TGTGCTCTTGGGGAACGTGAACGGAGGGGGAGGGACACCGATAAACTCATCTTT,CALGERERRGRDTDKLIF
TRDV2,TRDJ1,few,TRDD3,TGTGCCTGTGACAGGGGGAAAGAACTGGGGGATCTCCGACTCATCTTT,CACDRGKELGDLRLIF
TRDV1,TRDJ1,.,TRDD3,TGTGCTCTTGGGGAACCCTCTACTGGGGGATACGCGTACACCGATAAACTCATCTTT,CALGEPSTGGYAYTDKLIF
TRDV1,TRDJ1,once,TRDD2,TGTGCTCTTGGGGTTTCCTACGAGGAGACGCGCGGCGTTGCAGATAAACTCATCTTT,CALGVSYEETRGVADKLIF
TRDV1,TRDJ1,few,.,TGTGCTCTTGGGGGTGGTCCTCCCGATAAACTCATCTTT,CALGGGPPDKLIF
TRDV1,TRDJ1,.,TRDD3,TGTGCTCTTGGGGAAAAGGCCAGTACTGGGGGATACGACACCGATAAACTCATCTTT,CALGEKASTGGYDTDKLIF
TRDV1,TRDJ1,.,TRDD3,TGTGCTCTTGGGGAACTTATCAGCGGAGAGTCGTACTGGGGAAAATACACCGATAAACTCATCTTT,CALGELISGESYWGKYTDKLIF
TRDV1,TRDJ1,few,.,TGTGCTCTTGGGGAACTAGGGGGAGCAGCGTTTGCCTTTAACACCGATAAACTCATCTTT,CALGELGGAAFAFNTDKLIF
TRDV1,TRDJ1,few,.,TGTGCTCTTGGGGAACTCGGCCTTCGTACCGGGGGGTACACCGATAAACTCATCTTT,CALGELGLRTGGYTDKLIF
TRDV1,TRDJ1,.,.,TGTGCTCTTGGGGAACCCCACCCGGATAAACTCATCTTT,CALGEPHPDKLIF
TRDV1,TRDJ1,.,.,TGTGCTCTTGGGGAAGCGTTTTCCTCTAGTGGAGGTACCGATAAACTCATCTTT,CALGEAFSSSGGTDKLIF
TRDV1,TRDJ1,few,TRDD3,TGTGCTCTTGGGGAACTTTCGCGAGAGATAGGTACTGGGGGATCCCTAGTGGTCGATAAACTCATCTTT,CALGELSREIGTGGSLVVDKLIF
TRDV2,TRDJ1,.,TRDD3,TGTGCCACATGCATGGGGGAACCCTATCCCGTCACCGATAAACTCATCTTT,CATCMGEPYPVTDKLIF
TRDV1,TRDJ1,.,TRDD2,TGTGCTCTTGGGTCCTTCCTACTGTTTCCGCCGACTGGAGGGACCGATAAACTCATCTTT,CALGSFLLFPPTGGTDKLIF
TRDV1,TRDJ1,.,TRDD3,TGTGCTCTTGGGGACGATTCCGTACTGGGGATAAACAGTAAACTCATCTTT,CALGDDSVLGINSKLIF
TRDV1,TRDJ1,few,TRDD3,TGTGCTCTTGGGGAACTCCCTACGTATTACTGGGGTCTATCTGGCACCGATAAACTCATCTTT,CALGELPTYYWGLSGTDKLIF
TRDV1,TRDJ1,few,TRDD3,TGTGCTCTTGGGGAACTAGTATGGCCGGCGGGATACGTGACCGATAAACTCATCTTT,CALGELVWPAGYVTDKLIF
TRDV1,TRDJ1,.,TRDD3,TGTGCTCTTGGGGAACTTACCTACTGGGGGATGGTTGACTACACCGATAAACTCATCTTT,CALGELTYWGMVDYTDKLIF
TRDV1,TRDJ1,few,.,TGTGCTCTCGGACCTGGAGGGTCTTCTAACCTGAAAGGTCTACGGAAACTCATCTTT,CALGPGGSSNLKGLRKLIF
TRDV1,TRDJ1,few,TRDD2,TGTGCTCTTCTCCCTTCCTACAATGGGGATGAGGCCGATAAACTCATCTTT,CALLPSYNGDEADKLIF
TRDV1,TRDJ1,few,.,TGTGCTCTTGGGGAACTAGAATCGGAACGCGACACCGATAAACTCATCTTT,CALGELESERDTDKLIF
TRDV1,TRDJ1,few,TRDD3,TGTGCTCTTGGGACCCCTTTAGGGGGAAGGGATACGTTCCCCGATAAACTCATCTTT,CALGTPLGGRDTFPDKLIF
TRDV1,TRDJ1,few,TRDD3,TGTGCTCTTGGGGAACTGGCATACTGGGGGACCTCGTACACCGATAAACTCATCTTT,CALGELAYWGTSYTDKLIF
TRDV1,TRDJ1,.,TRDD3,TGTGCTCTTGGGGAACTGGTGTACTGGGGGATACTTCGCGAACCCCGAATGTACACCGATAAACTCATCTTT,CALGELVYWGILREPRMYTDKLIF
TRDV1,TRDJ1,.,TRDD3,TGTGCTCTTGGGGAACCCGAGGGGGATTCGCCGTACACCGATAAACTCATCTTT,CALGEPEGDSPYTDKLIF
TRDV2,TRDJ1,.,TRDD3,TGTGCCACCTCCGCCTTCATCTTCTCTGGGGGATACCGTAATGGTAAACTCATCTTT,CATSAFIFSGGYRNGKLIF
TRDV1,TRDJ1,.,.,TGTGCTCTTGGGGAAGTTCCCGATAAACTCATCTTT,CALGEVPDKLIF
TRDV1,TRDJ1,.,TRDD3,TGTGCTCTTGGTGGTCAGAGGGGGATACGCATGAGTAAACTCATCTTT,CALGGQRGIRMSKLIF
TRDV1,TRDJ1,.,.,TGTGCTCTTGGGGAACTCGGGGGCCCAAACACCGATAAACTCATCTTT,CALGELGGPNTDKLIF
TRDV1,TRDJ1,.,.,TGTGCTCTTGGGGAACTGGGGTACACCGATAAACTCATCTTT,CALGELGYTDKLIF
TRDV1,TRDJ1,.,TRDD3,TGTGCTCTTGGCTCAGCCTTCCTCTATCGTACTGGGGGATCGTACACCGATAAACCCATCTTT,CALGSAFLYRTGGSYTDKPIF
TRDV1,TRDJ1,.,TRDD3,TGTGCTCTTGGGGAACTAGCGGAGGAGGAATGGGGGATCCCGCACACCGATAAACTCATCTTT,CALGELAEEEWGIPHTDKLIF
TRDV1,TRDJ1,.,.,TGTGCTCTTGGGCATTCCCAAGGGGCTGGCGCGACGCTGTACACCGATAAACTCATCTTT,CALGHSQGAGATLYTDKLIF
TRDV1,TRDJ1,.,TRDD3,TGTGCTCTTGGGGAAATACTACCACTGGGGGATCCGTGGTACACCGATAAACTCATCTTT,CALGEILPLGDPWYTDKLIF
TRDV1,TRDJ1,.,.,TGTGCTCTTGGGGAACATCTCCGCTCGGGTCTCATCTTT,CALGEHLRSGLIF
TRDV1,TRDJ1,once,TRDD3,TGTGCTCTTGGGAACAGGAGTCCCCCTACAACAGTACTGGGGGATACCCCCTTGTACACCGATAAACTCATCTTT,CALGNRSPPTTVLGDTPLYTDKLIF
TRDV1,TRDJ1,.,TRDD3,TGTGCTCTTGGGGAATGGGGGGATACGCAGAAAGGCGATAAACTCATCTTT,CALGEWGDTQKGDKLIF
TRDV1,TRDJ1,.,TRDD3,TGTGCTCTTGGGCAAGCCTGGGGGATACCGACTGGTGCCGATAAACTCATCTTT,CALGQAWGIPTGADKLIF
TRDV2,TRDJ1,.,TRDD3,TGTGCCTGTCCTCAATCGGGGGGATACGCCGATAAACTCATCTTT,CACPQSGGYADKLIF
TRDV1,TRDJ1,few,TRDD3,TGTGCTCTTGGGGGACCTACCGGCCACATAAACTGGGGGATATTGGGAACCGATAAACTCATCTTT,CALGGPTGHINWGILGTDKLIF
TRDV1,TRDJ1,few,.,TGTGCTCTTGGGGAAGGGTCTCGACCAGGGCTCATCTTT,CALGEGSRPGLIF
TRDV2,TRDJ1,few,.,TGTGCCTGTGACACCACCCACCGTTACACCGATAAACTCATCTTT,CACDTTHRYTDKLIF
TRDV1,TRDJ1,.,TRDD3,TGTGCTCTTGGGGAACTGTTACCTACTGGGGGATACGAAAGGTACACCGATAAACTCATCTTT,CALGELLPTGGYERYTDKLIF
TRDV1,TRDJ1,.,TRDD3,TGTGCTCTTGGGGAAAAGGAATCAGGGCTCACTGGGGGACCGTACACCGATAAACTCATCTTT,CALGEKESGLTGGPYTDKLIF
TRDV1,TRDJ1,few,.,TGTGCTCTTGGGGTAGTCCGGCTGGGGACTCACCAGTACACCGATAAACTCATCTTT,CALGVVRLGTHQYTDKLIF
TRDV1,TRDJ1,few,TRDD2,TGTGCTCTTGGGGAACTGGCGGCCTTCCTAGATATACTGGGTGCCGATAAACTCATCTTT,CALGELAAFLDILGADKLIF
TRDV1,TRDJ1,.,.,TGTGCTCTTGGGGAACTCCGAAAGGATTACACCGATAAACTCATCTTT,CALGELRKDYTDKLIF
TRDV1,TRDJ1,few,TRDD3,TGTGCTCTTGGGGAAGGGACGAGACTATGCCCTGGGGATACGGGTCATAAACTCATCTTT,CALGEGTRLCPGDTGHKLIF